A selection of T cell receptor beta chains follows, all from one sample in a study of shared clonotypes between healthy human individuals. The repertoire was sequenced with immunoSEQ multiplex PCR; TCRdb's copy has only in-frame clones and lacks some. This sample has 800,000 or so clones, with about 96% found just once. The material sequenced was naive CD8+ T cells sorted from blood. These receptors were obtained from a man aged 30 to 39 in good health. The CDR3 runs from the conserved cysteine through the conserved F or W. A D gene is named only where the DNA matches it firmly. Only part of the rows carry a size: once, few, many, or a class if the clone is expanded.

clone_size: -
j_call: TRBJ2-7
d_call: TRBD2
v_call: TRBV4-1
cdr3_nt: TGCGCCAGCAGCCAAGGTAGCGGGAGCTCCTACGAGCAGTACTTC
cdr3_aa: CASSQGSGSSYEQYF

clone_size: once
j_call: TRBJ2-5
d_call: -
v_call: TRBV13
cdr3_nt: TGTGCCAGCACCTCAGAGGGAGTTGGCACCCAGTACTTC
cdr3_aa: CASTSEGVGTQYF

clone_size: -
j_call: TRBJ1-1
d_call: -
v_call: TRBV4-1
cdr3_nt: TGCGCCAGCAGCCAAGCGGAGGGGAGGTACACTGAAGCTTTCTTT
cdr3_aa: CASSQAEGRYTEAFF

clone_size: -
j_call: TRBJ2-1
d_call: -
v_call: TRBV27
cdr3_nt: TGTGCCAGCATCCCCAGTACCTACAATGAGCAGTTCTTC
cdr3_aa: CASIPSTYNEQFF

clone_size: -
j_call: TRBJ2-2
d_call: TRBD2
v_call: TRBV11-2
cdr3_nt: TGTGCCAGCAGCTTCGCCTTTGGCGGGAGGGCCGACGCCGGGGAGCTGTTTTTT
cdr3_aa: CASSFAFGGRADAGELFF

clone_size: -
j_call: TRBJ2-5
d_call: -
v_call: TRBV28
cdr3_nt: TGTGCCAGCAGTCCCCTCGGGGCCTTAAGCGAGACCCAGTACTTC
cdr3_aa: CASSPLGALSETQYF

clone_size: -
j_call: TRBJ2-7
d_call: -
v_call: TRBV5-1
cdr3_nt: TGCGCCAGCAGCGAGGACAGCCCCTACGAGCAGTACTTC
cdr3_aa: CASSEDSPYEQYF

clone_size: -
j_call: TRBJ2-3
d_call: TRBD2
v_call: TRBV7-6
cdr3_nt: TGTGCCAGCAGCTTTACTAGCGGTTACACAGATACGCAGTATTTT
cdr3_aa: CASSFTSGYTDTQYF

clone_size: once
j_call: TRBJ2-7
d_call: -
v_call: TRBV20-1
cdr3_nt: TGCAGTGCTGGGGACTACGAGCAGTACTTC
cdr3_aa: CSAGDYEQYF

clone_size: -
j_call: TRBJ2-1
d_call: TRBD2
v_call: TRBV10-3
cdr3_nt: TGTGCCATCAGTGGGGACCCTAGCGGCCTTTTGCACAATGAGCAGTTCTTC
cdr3_aa: CAISGDPSGLLHNEQFF

clone_size: -
j_call: TRBJ2-7
d_call: TRBD2
v_call: TRBV19
cdr3_nt: TGTGCCAGTAGTGGGACTAGCCGGGAGCAGTACTTC
cdr3_aa: CASSGTSREQYF

clone_size: -
j_call: TRBJ2-1
d_call: TRBD2
v_call: TRBV19
cdr3_nt: TGTGCCAGTAGTATAGATCCCCCTATTACTAGCGGGAGAGGCAATGAGCAGTTCTTC
cdr3_aa: CASSIDPPITSGRGNEQFF

clone_size: -
j_call: TRBJ2-1
d_call: -
v_call: TRBV7-9
cdr3_nt: TGTGCCAGCAGCTTAACAGATCATCAAGAGCAGTTCTTC
cdr3_aa: CASSLTDHQEQFF

clone_size: -
j_call: TRBJ2-3
d_call: -
v_call: TRBV29-1
cdr3_nt: TGCAGCGTTGAGAGGGGCAGGAGGGAAACAGATACGCAGTATTTT
cdr3_aa: CSVERGRRETDTQYF

clone_size: -
j_call: TRBJ2-3
d_call: TRBD1
v_call: TRBV5-6
cdr3_nt: TGTGCCAGCAGCGAACTTGGACAGGGAGAGTCAGATACGCAGTATTTT
cdr3_aa: CASSELGQGESDTQYF

clone_size: -
j_call: TRBJ1-5
d_call: TRBD1
v_call: TRBV28
cdr3_nt: TGTGCCAGCAGTAACAGGGGCTGGTATCAGCCCCAGCATTTT
cdr3_aa: CASSNRGWYQPQHF

clone_size: once
j_call: TRBJ2-7
d_call: TRBD1
v_call: TRBV10-1
cdr3_nt: TGCGCCAGCAGTGACCCCGGGACAGGGTACTACGAGCAGTACTTC
cdr3_aa: CASSDPGTGYYEQYF

clone_size: -
j_call: TRBJ1-5
d_call: -
v_call: TRBV28
cdr3_nt: TGTGCCAGCAGTTTAACCGTTGCTAATCAGCCCCAGCATTTT
cdr3_aa: CASSLTVANQPQHF

clone_size: -
j_call: TRBJ2-4
d_call: -
v_call: TRBV27
cdr3_nt: TGTGCCAGCAGTCTCAGGACTGGGATGACCAAAAACATTCAGTACTTC
cdr3_aa: CASSLRTGMTKNIQYF

clone_size: -
j_call: TRBJ2-7
d_call: TRBD1
v_call: TRBV4-3
cdr3_nt: TGCGCCAGCAGCCAAGGTAGGACAGGAACCTACGAGCAGTACTTC
cdr3_aa: CASSQGRTGTYEQYF

clone_size: few
j_call: TRBJ2-7
d_call: -
v_call: TRBV29-1
cdr3_nt: TGCAGCGTTGAAGATTACGACGAGCAGTACTTC
cdr3_aa: CSVEDYDEQYF

clone_size: -
j_call: TRBJ2-3
d_call: TRBD2
v_call: TRBV27
cdr3_nt: TGTGCCAGCAGTTTGGAGCGGGAAACAGATACGCAGTATTTT
cdr3_aa: CASSLERETDTQYF

clone_size: -
j_call: TRBJ2-5
d_call: -
v_call: TRBV7-6
cdr3_nt: TGTGCCAGCAGCTCCAGGGGCGGAGAGACCCAGTACTTC
cdr3_aa: CASSSRGGETQYF

clone_size: -
j_call: TRBJ2-1
d_call: -
v_call: TRBV5-1
cdr3_nt: TGCGCCAGCAGCGAGGCCCGGGGCTACAATGAGCAGTTCTTC
cdr3_aa: CASSEARGYNEQFF

clone_size: -
j_call: TRBJ2-3
d_call: -
v_call: TRBV5-1
cdr3_nt: TGCGCCAGCAGCTTAGAAGGGAACACAGATACGCAGTATTTT
cdr3_aa: CASSLEGNTDTQYF

clone_size: -
j_call: TRBJ2-7
d_call: TRBD1
v_call: TRBV19
cdr3_nt: TGTGCCAGTACCCCGGGACAGGGCTACGAGCAGTACTTC
cdr3_aa: CASTPGQGYEQYF

clone_size: -
j_call: TRBJ2-2
d_call: -
v_call: TRBV11-2
cdr3_nt: TGTGCCAGCAGCCGACCGGGACCGCCTACCACCGGGGAGCTGTTTTTT
cdr3_aa: CASSRPGPPTTGELFF

clone_size: once
j_call: TRBJ2-7
d_call: TRBD1
v_call: TRBV19
cdr3_nt: TGTGCCAGTAGTATCGGAGTGGGGACAGGGGTCTACGAGCAGTACTTC
cdr3_aa: CASSIGVGTGVYEQYF

clone_size: -
j_call: TRBJ1-4
d_call: TRBD1
v_call: TRBV5-6
cdr3_nt: TGTGCCAGCAGCTTGGCACCGACAGGGTCTAATGAAAAACTGTTTTTT
cdr3_aa: CASSLAPTGSNEKLFF